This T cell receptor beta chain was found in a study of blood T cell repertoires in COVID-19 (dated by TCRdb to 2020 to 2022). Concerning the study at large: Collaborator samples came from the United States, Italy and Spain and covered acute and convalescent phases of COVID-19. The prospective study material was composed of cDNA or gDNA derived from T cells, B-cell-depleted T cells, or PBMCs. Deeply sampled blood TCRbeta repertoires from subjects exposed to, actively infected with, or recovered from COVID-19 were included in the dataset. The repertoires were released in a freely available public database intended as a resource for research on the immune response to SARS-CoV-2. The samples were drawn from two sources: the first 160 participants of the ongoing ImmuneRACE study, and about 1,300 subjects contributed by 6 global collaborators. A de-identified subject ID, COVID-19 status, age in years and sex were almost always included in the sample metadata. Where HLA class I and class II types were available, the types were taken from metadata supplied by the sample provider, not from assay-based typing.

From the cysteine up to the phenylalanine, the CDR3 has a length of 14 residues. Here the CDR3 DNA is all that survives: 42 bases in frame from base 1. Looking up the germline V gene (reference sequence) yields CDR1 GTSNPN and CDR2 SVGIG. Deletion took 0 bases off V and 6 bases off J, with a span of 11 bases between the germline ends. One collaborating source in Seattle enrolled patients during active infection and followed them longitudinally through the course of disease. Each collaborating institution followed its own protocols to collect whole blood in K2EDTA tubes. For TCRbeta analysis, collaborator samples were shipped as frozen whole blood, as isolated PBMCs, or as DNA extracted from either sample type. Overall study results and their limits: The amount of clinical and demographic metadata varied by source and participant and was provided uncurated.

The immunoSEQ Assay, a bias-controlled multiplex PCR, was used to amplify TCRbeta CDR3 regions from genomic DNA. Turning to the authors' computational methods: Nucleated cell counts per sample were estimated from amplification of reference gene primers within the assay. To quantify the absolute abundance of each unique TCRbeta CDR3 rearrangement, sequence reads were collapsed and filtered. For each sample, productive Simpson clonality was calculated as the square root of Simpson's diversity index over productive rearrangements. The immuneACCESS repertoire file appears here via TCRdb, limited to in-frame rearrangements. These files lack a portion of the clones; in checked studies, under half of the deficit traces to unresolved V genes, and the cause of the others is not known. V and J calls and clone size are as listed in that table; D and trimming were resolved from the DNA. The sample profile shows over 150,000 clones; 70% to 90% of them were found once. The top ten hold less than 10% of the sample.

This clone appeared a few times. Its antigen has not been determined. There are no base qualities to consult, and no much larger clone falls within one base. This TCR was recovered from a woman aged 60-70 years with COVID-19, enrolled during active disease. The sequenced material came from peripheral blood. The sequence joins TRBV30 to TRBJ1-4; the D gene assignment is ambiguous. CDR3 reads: CAWSVRSGYEKLFF. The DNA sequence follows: TGTGCCTGGAGTGTACGCTCAGGTTATGAAAAACTGTTTTTT. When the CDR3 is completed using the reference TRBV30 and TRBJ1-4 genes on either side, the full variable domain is SQTIHQWPATLVQPVGSPLSLECTVEGTSNPNLYWYRQAAGRGLQLLFYSVGIGQISSEVPQNLSASRPQDRQFILSSKKLLLSDSGFYLCAWSVRSGYEKLFFGSGTQLSVL.